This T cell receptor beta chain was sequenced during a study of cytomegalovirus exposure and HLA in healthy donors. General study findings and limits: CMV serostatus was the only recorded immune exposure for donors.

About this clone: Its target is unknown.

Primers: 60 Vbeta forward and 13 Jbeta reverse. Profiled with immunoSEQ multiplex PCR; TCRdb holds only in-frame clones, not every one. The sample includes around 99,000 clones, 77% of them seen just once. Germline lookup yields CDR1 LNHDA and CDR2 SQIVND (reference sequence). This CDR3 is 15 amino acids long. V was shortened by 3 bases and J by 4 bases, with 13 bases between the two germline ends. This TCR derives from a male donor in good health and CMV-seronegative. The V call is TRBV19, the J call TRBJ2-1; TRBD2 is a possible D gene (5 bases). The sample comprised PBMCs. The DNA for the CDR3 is TGTGCCAGTAGTATTTCTTCGACGGGGTACAATGAGCAGTTCTTC. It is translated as CASSISSTGYNEQFF.